These 28 T cell receptor beta chains were sequenced from one sample in a study of T cells in Graves' hyperthyroidism and ophthalmopathy. The TCR beta CDR3 regions underwent amplification using RNA transcripts as the source. HTBI primers drove first-round RT-PCR of the TCR CDR3. TCRdb reanalysed the multiplex PCR reads using MiXCR and keeps one entry per CDR3 protein. The sample holds about 720,000 distinct CDR3 sequences; 16% are singletons and the top ten take under 8.5%. Sequencing was done on a sample of blood. These receptors came from a man aged 18 to 29 with Graves' hyperthyroidism.

This clonotype was detected ten times or more. The chain carries TRBV12-3 or TRBV12-4 and TRBJ2-3; TRBD2 matches at 10 bases. V lost 6 bases and J lost 6; bases outside the gene matches: 9. This CDR3 spans 15 amino acids. The CDR3 sequence is CASSAVAGGVDTQYF. The CDR3 region has the DNA TGTGCCAGCAGCGCCGTAGCGGGAGGAGTGGATACGCAGTATTTT.

The sample holds many counts of this clonotype. The V and J genes are TRBV28 and TRBJ1-5, with a weak D call TRBD1 (5 bases). Germline lookup yields CDR1 MDHEN and CDR2 SYDVKM. This CDR3 region has 14 residues. V gave up 5 bases and J gave up 5 bases, with 13 bases separating them. In nucleotides, the CDR3 is TGTGCCAGCAGTAAGGGGACCACGGATCAGCCCCAGCATTTT. Protein: CASSKGTTDQPQHF.

This clonotype was counted at least ten times. This chain connects TRBV11-3 to TRBJ2-1; D might be TRBD1 (5 bases). Germline assignment: CDR1 SGHNT and CDR2 YENEEA. The CDR3 has 14 amino acids. V lost 2 bases to trimming and J lost 4 bases, with 9 bases between them. CDR3 in amino acids: CASSLRGHYNEQFF. The CDR3 nucleotides are TGTGCCAGCAGCTTAAGGGGCCATTACAATGAGCAGTTCTTC.

The V call is TRBV7-2, the J call TRBJ1-2; D unclear. The V gene lost 6 bases and the J gene lost 3 bases, with 5 bases spanning the gap. The CDR3 is made up of 11 amino acids. The germline gives CDR1 SGHTA, CDR2 FQGNSA. CDR3 sequence: CASSWYYGYTF. The CDR3 coding sequence is TGTGCCAGCAGTTGGTACTATGGCTACACCTTC.

The sample holds a few counts of this clonotype. The chain has TRBV27 and TRBJ1-5; TRBD1 is a possible D gene (5 bases). Deletions cut 6 bases from V and 3 bases from J, with 12 bases between. The germline gives CDR1 MNHEY, CDR2 SMNVEV (reference sequence). The CDR3 consists of 14 residues. The CDR3 region has the DNA TGTGCCAGCAGCCGACTGGGGGTCAATCAGCCCCAGCATTTT. Its protein product is CASSRLGVNQPQHF.

This clonotype was detected only a few times. This chain uses TRBV4-3 with TRBJ1-5, with D hard to call. Per germline, CDR1 LGHNA and CDR2 YSLEER. The CDR3 runs 15 residues. V was cut by 0 bases and J by 3 bases, with 9 bases left in between. The CDR3 is CASSQDRRNNQPQHF. The CDR3 DNA is TGCGCCAGCAGCCAAGATCGGCGGAACAATCAGCCCCAGCATTTT.

The chain links TRBV19 to TRBJ2-7; D gene uncertain. With 3 bases removed from V and 7 bases from J, the gap between germline ends came to 19 bases. Per germline, CDR1 LNHDA and CDR2 SQIVND (reference sequence). The length of the CDR3 is 15 residues. CDR3 DNA sequence: TGTGCCAGTAGTATCAATATTGGTGCTCTCGGGGAGCAGTACTTC. Translation gives CASSINIGALGEQYF.

This clonotype was observed a handful of times. The chain combines TRBV20-1 with TRBJ2-7, with D perhaps matching TRBD2 (6 bases). Germline V CDR1 and CDR2: DFQATT, SNEGSKA (reference sequence). The ends were cut back, 3 bases at V and 2 bases at J, with 17 bases in the middle. This CDR3 has 15 residues. Here the CDR3 DNA reads TGCAGTGCTAGGTTCCGAAGCGGGCCCGCCTACGAGCAGTACTTC. Translating it yields CSARFRSGPAYEQYF.

This clonotype was detected many times. This rearrangement joins TRBV2 to TRBJ1-2; weak D call: TRBD1 (5 bases). Trimming left V 6 bases short and J 5 bases short, with 16 bases between. Germline loops: CDR1 SNHLY, CDR2 FYNNEI. There are 14 residues in the CDR3. CDR3: CASSPGALKYGYTF. CDR3 coding DNA: TGTGCCAGCAGCCCCGGGGCCCTTAAGTATGGCTACACCTTC.

This clonotype was detected ten times or more. The rearrangement joins TRBV12-5 to TRBJ2-7; D possibly uses TRBD1 or TRBD2 (6 bases each). Trimming left V 7 bases short and J 5 bases short, with 21 bases between. Germline V gene lookup returns CDR1 LGHNT and CDR2 FRNRAP. The CDR3 is made up of 15 amino acids. The DNA for the CDR3 is TGTGCTAGTGCCGTAGGGGAGGCAGGGGAGGACGAGCAGTACTTC. Its protein product is CASAVGEAGEDEQYF.

This clonotype has more than one count but fewer than ten. This chain joins TRBV19 and TRBJ2-3; maybe TRBD2 (6 bases). V lost 5 bases to trimming and J lost 3 bases, with 12 bases between them. CDR3 size: 14 residues. Germline CDR1 reads LNHDA; CDR2 reads SQIVND (reference sequence). CDR3 nucleotide sequence: TGTGCCAGTAGTTCCGGGAGAGAGACAGATACGCAGTATTTT. Protein sequence: CASSSGRETDTQYF.

This clonotype was observed at least ten times. The chain links TRBV6-2 or TRBV6-3 to TRBJ2-3; D not certain. The CDR3 is 15 amino acids. The V end lost 4 bases, the J end lost 4 bases, and 15 bases lay between the germline ends. The germline gives CDR1 MNHEY, CDR2 SVGEGT. The CDR3 sequence: CASSSGPLGSDTQYF. CDR3 DNA: TGTGCCAGCAGTTCCGGACCCCTTGGCTCAGATACGCAGTATTTT.

This clonotype was picked up a small number of times. The chain recombines TRBV6-1 with TRBJ2-5, with TRBD2 matching over 13 bases. Germline trimming cut 5 bases from V and 0 bases from J; bases unmatched to any gene: 6. The germline V gene encodes CDR1 MNHNS and CDR2 SASEGT. This CDR3 comprises 17 residues. The chain's CDR3 is CASSPGLAGWYQETQYF. In DNA form, the CDR3 reads TGTGCCAGCAGTCCGGGACTAGCGGGGTGGTACCAAGAGACCCAGTACTTC.

This sequence joins TRBV5-4 and TRBJ1-5; TRBD1 is a possible D gene (5 bases). V shed 1 base and J shed 3 bases, with 11 bases lying between them. This CDR3 is 15 amino acids long. The germline V gene encodes CDR1 SGHNT and CDR2 YYREEE (reference sequence). CDR3 sequence (DNA): TGTGCCAGCAGCTTGTTCGGGACGAACAATCAGCCCCAGCATTTT. Amino acid sequence: CASSLFGTNNQPQHF.

This clonotype was recorded many times. The V gene is TRBV10-3, the J gene TRBJ2-2, with D uncertain. The germline CDR1 and CDR2 sequences are ENHRY and SYGVKD. The CDR3 extends over 15 amino acids. The V gene lost 0 bases and the J gene lost 1 base, with 6 bases spanning the gap. CDR3 DNA sequence: TGTGCCATCAGTGAGTCTGTAGTGAACACCGGGGAGCTGTTTTTT. Its translation is CAISESVVNTGELFF.

On this clonotype itself: A much larger clone is a single base away; this may be a read error. The chain recombines TRBV12-3 or TRBV12-4 with TRBJ2-7, with TRBD1 matching 9 bases. J gave up 5 bases and V 5 bases, and 10 bases lay outside the gene matches. CDR3 length: 15 residues. The chain's CDR3 is CASSLGTGWRHEQYF. CDR3 bases: TGTGCCAGCAGTCTTGGGACAGGGTGGCGCCACGAGCAGTACTTC.

V and J are TRBV9 and TRBJ1-1; D remains ambiguous. Germline CDR1 is SGDLS and CDR2 is YYNGEE. V lost 4 bases and J 6 bases, leaving 25 bases between the germline ends. This CDR3 is built from 17 residues. The CDR3 DNA sequence: TGTGCCAGCAGCCCCCGGGCGCAGGACGCCCTACGTTCTGAAGCTTTCTTT. This encodes CASSPRAQDALRSEAFF.

This sequence joins TRBV13 and TRBJ2-5, with D unclear. Trimming removed 5 bases from V and 0 bases from J, with 16 bases in between. In germline, CDR1 is PRHDT, CDR2 FYEKMQ (reference sequence). This CDR3 is built from 16 residues. CDR3 nucleotide sequence: TGTGCCAGCAGCCCCCCCGTAGGTCTGTACCAAGAGACCCAGTACTTC. Translated: CASSPPVGLYQETQYF.

This clonotype was seen at least ten times. The V call is TRBV6-2 or TRBV6-3, the J call TRBJ2-5; D possibly corresponds to TRBD2 (5 bases). The CDR3 extends over 13 amino acids. CDR1 and CDR2 from the germline V gene are MNHEY and SVGEGT. V was clipped by 0 bases and J by 7 bases, with 9 bases between them. In DNA form, the CDR3 reads TGTGCCAGCAGTTACTCGACTGAGGGGACCCAGTACTTC. Protein sequence: CASSYSTEGTQYF.

This chain links TRBV6-2 or TRBV6-3 with TRBJ1-2, with a possible D match to TRBD1 (5 bases). Between the trimmed V and J ends, which lost 2 bases and 3 bases, there was a span of 10 bases. The germline CDR1 and CDR2 sequences are MNHEY and SVGEGT. The length of the CDR3 is 14 residues. The CDR3 DNA follows: TGTGCCAGCAGTTACGTCGGGGGGGACTATGGCTACACCTTC. It yields the protein CASSYVGGDYGYTF.

V and J are TRBV5-5 and TRBJ2-5; D gene ambiguous. Germline-derived CDR1 and CDR2 are SGHKS and YYEKEE (reference sequence). The CDR3 contains 13 residues. V dropped 4 bases and J dropped 5 bases, with 12 bases sitting between them. CDR3 sequence: CASSVVGRETQYF. The CDR3 DNA sequence: TGTGCCAGCAGCGTTGTAGGAAGGGAGACCCAGTACTTC.

This clonotype was observed a handful of times. V is TRBV27 and J is TRBJ2-1, with D uncertain. The germline gives CDR1 MNHEY, CDR2 SMNVEV (reference sequence). The CDR3 covers 16 residues. Trimming cost V 2 bases and J 3 bases, with 14 bases left between them. The CDR3 DNA is TGTGCCAGCAGTTTAGGTCTAGGATCTTTCTACAATGAGCAGTTCTTC. This gives the protein CASSLGLGSFYNEQFF.

The chain combines TRBV6-1 with TRBJ2-2; perhaps TRBD2 as D (6 bases). The germline gives CDR1 MNHNS, CDR2 SASEGT. The CDR3 has 14 residues. V dropped 4 bases and J dropped 6 bases, with 12 bases sitting between them. CDR3 amino acids: CASSGRLVSGELFF. Here the CDR3 DNA reads TGTGCCAGCAGTGGGAGACTAGTTTCCGGGGAGCTGTTTTTT.

In this sample, this clonotype turned up a few times. The genes are TRBV19 and TRBJ2-1, with D tentatively TRBD2 (6 bases). The germline gives CDR1 LNHDA, CDR2 SQIVND (reference sequence). Trimming cost V 5 bases and J 14 bases, with 16 bases left between them. The CDR3 runs 12 residues. The CDR3 DNA follows: TGTGCCAGTAGTCCTGGTCTAGCGCCCAAGTTCTTC. Amino acids: CASSPGLAPKFF.

This clonotype has a count of ten or more. V usage is TRBV28 and J usage is TRBJ1-1; D call uncertain. The CDR3 extends over 12 amino acids. V lost 8 bases and J 9 bases, leaving 16 bases between the germline ends. The germline V gene encodes CDR1 MDHEN and CDR2 SYDVKM. The CDR3 DNA reads TGTGCCAGCCAAATGGTGGGCAGGAAAGCTTTCTTT. It encodes CASQMVGRKAFF.

The chain carries TRBV6-1 and TRBJ2-2, with a tentative D call TRBD2 (6 bases). V was cut by 6 bases and J by 2 bases, with 13 bases left in between. The CDR3 is 15 residues long. Germline V gene lookup returns CDR1 MNHNS and CDR2 SASEGT. CDR3: CASRKRRVNTGELFF. CDR3 sequence (DNA): TGTGCCAGCAGAAAAAGGAGGGTCAACACCGGGGAGCTGTTTTTT.

V is TRBV24-1 and J is TRBJ2-3; 10 positions match TRBD2. CDR1 KGHDR and CDR2 SFDVKD come from the germline V gene. This CDR3 contains 18 residues. V lost 4 bases to trimming and J lost 0 bases; unmatched junction nucleotides: 9. CDR3 nucleotides: TGTGCCACCAGTGACCTCCAAGGACTAGCGGAGAGCACAGATACGCAGTATTTT. Translating it yields CATSDLQGLAESTDTQYF.

In this sample, this clonotype turned up many times. CDR3 bases: TGTGCCAGCAGTTTCCAGTTACTAGCCAAAAACATTCAGTACTTC. Its translation is CASSFQLLAKNIQYF. This chain uses TRBV12-3 or TRBV12-4 with TRBJ2-4, with D unresolved. V shed 3 bases and J shed 0 bases, with 9 bases lying between them. CDR3 length equals 15 residues.